This T cell receptor beta chain originates from a study of T cells in Graves' hyperthyroidism and ophthalmopathy. From RNA transcripts, TCR beta CDR3 regions were amplified. First-round RT-PCR with HTBI primers amplified the TCR CDR3 region. TCRdb re-called the multiplex PCR reads with MiXCR, one entry per CDR3 protein. The table shows over 700,000 distinct CDR3 sequences, with approximately 36% occurring only once. The authors deemed Graves' hyperthyroidism stable absent ophthalmopathy progression within 18 months. Lactation, pregnancy, other autoimmune disease or uncontrolled infection led to exclusion of patients. There are 14 residues in the CDR3. The V gene lost 4 bases and the J gene lost 5 bases, with 15 bases spanning the gap. The V gene's germline CDR1 is SGHRS and CDR2 YFSETQ.

Sequencing was performed on blood. This TCR came from a woman between 35 and 50 years old with Graves' hyperthyroidism. The chain is built from TRBV5-1 and TRBJ2-5, with D perhaps TRBD2 (6 bases). The CDR3 DNA reads TGCGCCAGCAGCATAAGACTAGTCGACGAGACCCAGTACTTC. It is translated as CASSIRLVDETQYF.